The 14 T cell receptor beta chains reported below all come from one sample, sequenced in a study of cytomegalovirus exposure and HLA in healthy donors. The study ran its PCR with 60 Vbeta and 13 Jbeta primers. The assay was immunoSEQ multiplex PCR, and TCRdb's table has in-frame clones only and misses some. The sample carries about 160,000 clones, around four fifths recorded once. Material for sequencing was PBMCs. These receptors were taken from a woman in her fifties or sixties in good health and CMV-seronegative.

The chain joins TRBV5-8 to TRBJ1-6; 9 positions match TRBD1. CDR1 SGHTS and CDR2 YDEGEE come from the germline V gene. V was clipped by 4 bases and J by 3 bases; unmatched bases: 8. This CDR3 comprises 17 residues. The CDR3 reads CASSGGTGSIYNSPLHF. CDR3 DNA sequence: TGTGCCAGCAGCGGTGGGACAGGGTCGATCTATAATTCACCCCTCCACTTT.

This chain uses TRBV15 with TRBJ2-7, with 8 nucleotides matching TRBD1. J gave up 0 bases and V 1 base, and 2 bases lay outside the gene matches. This CDR3 is built from 15 residues. The V gene's germline CDR1 is LNHNV and CDR2 YYDKDF (reference sequence). The CDR3 here is CATSRGTGSSYEQYF. The CDR3 bases are TGTGCCACCAGCAGAGGGACAGGGTCCTCCTACGAGCAGTACTTC. The full variable domain, in which reference TRBV15 and TRBJ2-7 provide the parts outside the CDR3, is DAMVIQNPRYQVTQFGKPVTLSCSQTLNHNVMYWYQQKSSQAPKLLFHYYDKDFNNEADTPDNFQSRRPNTSFCFLDIRSPGLGDTAMYLCATSRGTGSSYEQYFGPGTRLTVT.

There are a few counts of this clone. The V and J genes are TRBV10-3 and TRBJ1-5, with 10 bases matching TRBD1. The CDR3 covers 16 residues. From germline, CDR1 is ENHRY and CDR2 SYGVKD. V was clipped by 8 bases and J by 6 bases; unmatched bases: 13. CDR3 nucleotides: TGTGCCATCCTCCCCCCCGGGACAGGGGCTGGTCAGCCCCAGCATTTT. This encodes CAILPPGTGAGQPQHF.

This clone was seen a single time. The sample contains more than one DNA sequence encoding this CDR3. The genes are TRBV28 and TRBJ2-7; D may be TRBD1 (5 bases). Trimming removed 6 bases at V and 2 bases at J, with 11 bases between. This CDR3 contains 13 residues. The germline gives CDR1 MDHEN, CDR2 SYDVKM. As DNA, the CDR3 is TGTGCCAGCAGCCCCAGGACAACCTACGAGCAGTACTTC. It translates to CASSPRTTYEQYF.

The chain uses TRBV4-1 and TRBJ2-1, with D possibly TRBD1 on 6 matching bases. Between the trimmed V and J ends, which lost 7 bases and 2 bases, there was a span of 18 bases. Germline lookup yields CDR1 MGHRA and CDR2 YSYEKL. This CDR3 has 16 amino acids. The CDR3 DNA reads as TGCGCCAGCAATCCCCACATACAGGGCGCCTACAATGAGCAGTTCTTC. It specifies CASNPHIQGAYNEQFF.

This chain joins TRBV11-2 and TRBJ2-5; no clear D gene. Per the germline V gene, CDR1 is SGHAT and CDR2 is FQNNGV. The CDR3 is made up of 12 amino acids. Trimming left V 1 base short and J 2 bases short, with 2 bases between. In DNA, the CDR3 is TGTGCCAGCAGCTTAGTACAAGAGACCCAGTACTTC. It translates to CASSLVQETQYF.

V gene TRBV11-3 combines with J gene TRBJ2-1; 9 nucleotides match TRBD2. V was clipped by 8 bases and J by 0 bases; unmatched bases: 17. Germline V gene data show CDR1 as SGHNT and CDR2 as YENEEA. The CDR3 contains 19 residues. The CDR3 nucleotides are TGTGCCAGCTCCCCCCGGGATAGCGGGGGACCTAGCTCCTACAATGAGCAGTTCTTC. Encoded protein: CASSPRDSGGPSSYNEQFF.

This sequence joins TRBV5-4 and TRBJ2-5, with 8 bases identical to TRBD2. The junction had 2 bases not matched to a gene; V was cut back by 1 base and J by 3 bases. The CDR3 sequence is 14 residues long. Germline values: CDR1 SGHNT, CDR2 YYREEE (reference sequence). The chain's CDR3 is CASSLFSGKETQYF. The CDR3 region has the DNA TGTGCCAGCAGCTTGTTTAGCGGGAAAGAGACCCAGTACTTC.

The V gene is TRBV14, the J gene TRBJ1-3; 8 bases match TRBD1. Germline CDR1 SGHDN, CDR2 FVKESK. V was clipped by 4 bases and J by 10 bases; unmatched bases: 3. CDR3 length equals 12 residues. CDR3 amino acids: CASSRTGKTIYF. The DNA for the CDR3 is TGTGCCAGCAGCCGGACAGGGAAGACCATATATTTT.

The chain couples TRBV7-3 to TRBJ1-2, with TRBD1 matching 8 bases. V was clipped by 5 bases and J by 9 bases; unmatched bases: 5. The CDR3 has 12 amino acids. Germline assignment: CDR1 SGHTA and CDR2 FQGTGA. In DNA form, the CDR3 reads TGTGCCAGCAGCAAAGACAGGGGAAGCTACACCTTC. Translating gives CASSKDRGSYTF.

In the case of this clone: Other nucleotide sequences from this sample produce the same CDR3. The V gene is TRBV7-2, the J gene TRBJ1-1; D is uncertain. This CDR3 spans 13 amino acids. V dropped 2 bases and J dropped 4 bases, with 8 bases sitting between them. CDR1 is SGHTA, CDR2 FQGNSA, per germline. CDR3 in DNA: TGTGCCAGCAGCTTACGGCGGGGCACTGAAGCTTTCTTT. Translating it yields CASSLRRGTEAFF.

This clone appeared a few times. This chain uses TRBV2 with TRBJ2-2; tentative D call: TRBD2 (6 bases). Trimming cost V 1 base and J 7 bases, with 10 bases left between them. CDR3 length equals 14 residues. Germline lookup yields CDR1 SNHLY and CDR2 FYNNEI. CDR3 nucleotide sequence: TGTGCCAGCAGTGAAGGAGGGGAGGACGGGGAGCTGTTTTTT. Amino acids: CASSEGGEDGELFF.

This clone was counted a single time. The J gene is TRBJ2-1, the V gene TRBV5-1; possible D gene TRBD1, 6 bases. Germline V lookup: CDR1 SGHRS, CDR2 YFSETQ. V gave up 3 bases and J gave up 5 bases, with 9 bases separating them. The CDR3 consists of 13 residues. The CDR3 loop reads CASSSRTDNEQFF. For the CDR3, the DNA is TGCGCCAGCAGCTCTCGGACAGACAATGAGCAGTTCTTC.

The V call is TRBV5-1, the J call TRBJ1-1; no firm D call. The germline V gene encodes CDR1 SGHRS and CDR2 YFSETQ. The germline V and J ends were trimmed by 0 bases and 6 bases, with 9 bases remaining between them. This CDR3 is built from 13 residues. As DNA, the CDR3 is TGCGCCAGCAGCTTGGGACTGGAGTCTGAAGCTTTCTTT. Protein sequence: CASSLGLESEAFF.